These T cell receptor beta chains were read from a single sample in a study of T cells in Graves' hyperthyroidism and ophthalmopathy. TCRdb re-derived calls from the multiplex PCR reads in MiXCR, one entry per CDR3 protein. The sample records nearly 600,000 distinct CDR3 sequences, around 14% being singletons. The sample consisted of blood. Receptors originate from a woman between 18 and 29 years old with Graves' ophthalmopathy. Both conserved end residues are trimmed from each CDR3. D genes are given only for firm matches.

>NA|TRBJ1-4|TRBV20-1
SAREDTTNEKLF
>NA|TRBJ2-3|TRBV7-3
ASSPPGLSTDTQY
>NA|TRBJ1-1|TRBV30
AWSEVGNTEAF
>TRBD2|TRBJ2-2|TRBV12-3/TRBV12-4
ASSKPSGRATGELF
>NA|TRBJ2-3|TRBV20-1
SAREGGPTYTDTQY
>NA|TRBJ2-5|TRBV24-1
ATSDAGTTSGTQY
>TRBD2|TRBJ2-1|TRBV5-1
ASSLYASGRNEQF
>NA|TRBJ2-7|TRBV6-1
ASSEGFYEQY
>TRBD2|TRBJ2-7|TRBV20-1
SASPEEVLAGGLPYEQY
>NA|TRBJ2-5|TRBV3-1
ASSMNKGHWETQY
>TRBD1|TRBJ2-7|TRBV28
ASTIDRVYEQY
>NA|TRBJ2-2|TRBV4-1
TSSQVARVNRELF
>NA|TRBJ2-3|TRBV24-1
ATRSRQATDTQY